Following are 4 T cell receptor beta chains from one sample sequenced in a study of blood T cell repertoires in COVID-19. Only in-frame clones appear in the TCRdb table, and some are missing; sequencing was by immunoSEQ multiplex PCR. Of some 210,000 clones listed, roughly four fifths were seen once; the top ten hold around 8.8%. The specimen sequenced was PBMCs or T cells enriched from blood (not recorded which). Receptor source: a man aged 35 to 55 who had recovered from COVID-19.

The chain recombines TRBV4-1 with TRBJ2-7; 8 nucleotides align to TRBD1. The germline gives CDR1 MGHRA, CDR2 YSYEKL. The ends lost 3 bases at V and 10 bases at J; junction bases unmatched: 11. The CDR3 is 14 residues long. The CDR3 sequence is CASSQVIQGANQYF. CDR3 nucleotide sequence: TGCGCCAGCAGCCAGGTCATCCAGGGGGCGAATCAGTACTTC.

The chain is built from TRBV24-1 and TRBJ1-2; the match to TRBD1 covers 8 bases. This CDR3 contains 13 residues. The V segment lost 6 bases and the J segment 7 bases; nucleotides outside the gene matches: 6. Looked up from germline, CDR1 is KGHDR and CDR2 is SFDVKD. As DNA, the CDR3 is TGTGCCACCAGTATGGACAGGGTGGCTGGCTACACCTTC. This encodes CATSMDRVAGYTF.

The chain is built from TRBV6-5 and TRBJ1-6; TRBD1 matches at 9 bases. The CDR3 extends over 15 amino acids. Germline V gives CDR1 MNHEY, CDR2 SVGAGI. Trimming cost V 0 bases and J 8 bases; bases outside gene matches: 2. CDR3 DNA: TGTGCCAGCAGTTACTCGAGGACAGGGGATTCACCCCTCCACTTT. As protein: CASSYSRTGDSPLHF.

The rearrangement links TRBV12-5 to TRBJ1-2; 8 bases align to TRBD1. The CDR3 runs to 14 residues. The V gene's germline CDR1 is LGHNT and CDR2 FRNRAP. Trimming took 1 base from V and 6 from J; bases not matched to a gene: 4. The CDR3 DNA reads TGTGCTAGTGGTTTGGCGGGACAGGAGAATGGCTACACCTTC. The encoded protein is CASGLAGQENGYTF.